The entry below describes one TCR beta chain. CDR1 SGHTA and CDR2 FQGNSA come from the germline V gene. This CDR3 has 15 residues. V gave up 5 bases and J gave up 5 bases; unmatched junction bases: 10. The data were taken from a study of CD8 T cells in Susac syndrome. Both CD4+ and CD8+ T cells were negatively isolated, and TEMRA cells underwent FACS enrichment. RNA in amounts of about 0.5 to 1 ug was reverse transcribed with random hexamers. Across 54 Vbeta and 13 Jbeta, TCR beta CDR3 was amplified with immunoSEQ multiplex PCR. MiXCR, run by TCRdb on the immunoSEQ multiplex PCR reads, gives a single entry per CDR3 protein. The data show about 89,000 distinct CDR3 sequences, approximately 92% seen once.

Sequencing was performed on CD8+ T cells from PBMCs. This sequence joins TRBV7-2 and TRBJ2-7; 9 bases align to TRBD1. The TCR comes from a human donor in good health. For the CDR3, the DNA is TGTGCCAGCAGCGCCACACAGGGGGCTCATGACGAGCAGTACTTC. Its protein is CASSATQGAHDEQYF.